The 22 T cell receptor beta chains listed next were all sequenced from one sample in a study of blood T cell repertoires in COVID-19. The data were produced by immunoSEQ multiplex PCR, yet TCRdb's version contains in-frame clones alone and is incomplete. This table holds approximately 70,000 clones, about 80% found once. Sequencing was done on a sample of peripheral blood. Receptor source: a man aged 65 to 85 who had recovered from COVID-19.

The chain couples TRBV19 to TRBJ1-1; 8 nucleotides line up with TRBD1. The CDR3 has 13 amino acids. The germline CDR1 and CDR2 sequences are LNHDA and SQIVND (reference sequence). The junction had 3 bases not matched to a gene; V was cut back by 6 bases and J by 3 bases. CDR3 loop: CASRGQGYTEAFF. DNA for the CDR3: TGTGCCAGTAGAGGACAGGGCTACACTGAAGCTTTCTTT.

The J gene is TRBJ1-5, the V gene TRBV28; D ambiguous. The CDR3 is made up of 16 amino acids. V lost 2 bases to trimming and J lost 0 bases, with 11 bases between them. The germline V gene has CDR1 MDHEN and CDR2 SYDVKM. The CDR3 DNA follows: TGTGCCAGCAGTTTACGCTTACGGAGTAGCAATCAGCCCCAGCATTTT. Translated, it gives CASSLRLRSSNQPQHF. Drawing the rest from reference TRBV28 and TRBJ1-5, the complete variable domain is DVKVTQSSRYLVKRTGEKVFLECVQDMDHENMFWYRQDPGLGLRLIYFSYDVKMKEKGDIPEGYSVSREKKERFSLILESASTNQTSMYLCASSLRLRSSNQPQHFGDGTRLSIL.

The chain is built from TRBV2 and TRBJ1-1, with D tentatively TRBD1 (5 bases). The CDR3 runs to 11 residues. The germline CDR1 and CDR2 sequences are SNHLY and FYNNEI. Trimming cost V 6 bases and J 11 bases, with 13 bases left between them. The CDR3 bases are TGTGCCAGCAGAGGGGTAATGAGGGCTTTCTTT. It translates to CASRGVMRAFF.

The chain employs TRBV19 and TRBJ1-5, with a tentative D call TRBD1 (6 bases). Germline values: CDR1 LNHDA, CDR2 SQIVND (reference sequence). The CDR3 has 17 residues. V lost 3 bases and J lost 6, with 21 bases in between. Here the CDR3 DNA reads TGTGCCAGTAGTATTCTTGGTTTAGGGGGGGCGGTTCAGCCCCAGCATTTT. It specifies CASSILGLGGAVQPQHF.

The CDR3 sequence is CASSYGATDQSGTQYF. The DNA of the CDR3 is TGTGCCAGCAGTTACGGGGCGACGGACCAATCTGGGACCCAGTACTTC. The chain couples TRBV6-2 or TRBV6-3 to TRBJ2-5; D possibly corresponds to TRBD1 (5 bases). Deletions cut 2 bases from V and 7 bases from J, with 20 bases between. The CDR3 contains 16 residues. The germline V gene has CDR1 MNHEY and CDR2 SVGEGT.

The chain recombines TRBV27 with TRBJ2-1, with D perhaps matching TRBD1 (6 bases). Germline CDR1 and CDR2: MNHEY and SMNVEV (reference sequence). The CDR3 contains 15 residues. Trimming stripped 5 bases from V and 5 bases from J, with 16 bases between. The CDR3 spells CASSVTGSTHNEQFF. CDR3 coding DNA: TGTGCCAGCAGTGTAACAGGGAGTACCCACAATGAGCAGTTCTTC.

This clone has ten or more counts. V usage is TRBV4-3 and J usage is TRBJ1-2, with 10 bases identical to TRBD1. The CDR3 is 15 residues long. The V and J ends lost 1 base and 6 bases, in that order; junction bases with no gene match: 5. The germline CDR1 and CDR2 sequences are LGHNA and YSLEER. The CDR3 protein is CASSQVRQGADGYTF. The CDR3 region has the DNA TGCGCCAGCAGCCAAGTCAGACAGGGGGCTGATGGCTACACCTTC.

CDR3 sequence: CASSFGTGNQPQHF. In DNA, the CDR3 is TGCGCCAGCAGCTTCGGGACAGGGAATCAGCCCCAGCATTTT. The V gene is TRBV5-1, the J gene TRBJ1-5, with 9 positions matching TRBD1. V was clipped by 2 bases and J by 4 bases; unmatched bases: 1. CDR3 length equals 14 residues. CDR1 and CDR2 from the germline V gene are SGHRS and YFSETQ.

The chain links TRBV6-5 to TRBJ1-1; D is uncertain. The germline V gene encodes CDR1 MNHEY and CDR2 SVGAGI. Trimming shortened V by 2 bases and J by 0 bases, and 10 bases separated the two germline ends. The CDR3 extends over 15 amino acids. CDR3 coding DNA: TGTGCCAGCAGTTACGCGGGCCAGATGAACACTGAAGCTTTCTTT. It specifies CASSYAGQMNTEAFF.

V gene TRBV10-3 combines with J gene TRBJ2-1; the D gene is possibly TRBD1 (6 bases). V was trimmed by 5 bases and J by 3 bases, leaving 17 bases between them. Looked up from germline, CDR1 is ENHRY and CDR2 is SYGVKD. The CDR3 contains 16 residues. The CDR3 region is CAISTSRGIGYNEQFF. In nucleotides, the CDR3 is TGTGCCATCAGTACTTCAAGGGGGATAGGCTACAATGAGCAGTTCTTC.

The genes are TRBV16 and TRBJ1-1, with D maybe TRBD1 (6 bases). The CDR3 consists of 15 residues. Germline V gene lookup returns CDR1 KGHSY and CDR2 FQNENV. V was pared by 0 bases and J by 4 bases, with 12 bases between. Written as DNA, the CDR3 is TGTGCCAGCAGCCAATCTTACAGGGTTGGCACTGAAGCTTTCTTT. Translated, it gives CASSQSYRVGTEAFF.

The V and J genes are TRBV7-9 and TRBJ2-5, with a tentative D call TRBD2 (6 bases). Germline values: CDR1 SEHNR, CDR2 FQNEAQ (reference sequence). V gave up 2 bases and J gave up 2 bases, with 9 bases separating them. The CDR3 runs 14 residues. The CDR3 reads CASSLSRGQETQYF. CDR3 in DNA: TGTGCCAGCAGCTTATCTCGGGGGCAAGAGACCCAGTACTTC.

This chain joins TRBV28 and TRBJ1-2; D is ambiguous. V lost 6 bases to trimming and J lost 1 base, with 15 bases between them. CDR1 is MDHEN, CDR2 SYDVKM, per germline. CDR3 length: 15 residues. Written as DNA, the CDR3 is TGTGCCAGCAGCACCAAGTCCTACCTTAACTATGGCTACACCTTC. Its translation: CASSTKSYLNYGYTF.

A single count supports this clone. Here the CDR3 reads CASSYRLADHNEQFF. CDR3 DNA sequence: TGTGCCAGCAGCTACCGACTAGCGGACCACAATGAGCAGTTCTTC. The rearrangement joins TRBV5-4 to TRBJ2-1, with 9 bases identical to TRBD2. The CDR3 is 15 amino acids. J was trimmed by 5 bases and V by 3 bases; bases with no gene match: 6. The germline V gene has CDR1 SGHNT and CDR2 YYREEE (reference sequence).

V gene TRBV27 combines with J gene TRBJ2-1, with 10 bases lining up with TRBD2. The CDR3 spans 18 residues. V was clipped by 5 bases and J by 3 bases; unmatched bases: 13. CDR1 and CDR2 from the germline V gene are MNHEY and SMNVEV (reference sequence). CDR3 nucleotide sequence: TGTGCCAGCAGTCAGAGGGTGATAGCGGGGGGCGTCTACAATGAGCAGTTCTTC. This translates into CASSQRVIAGGVYNEQFF.

The V gene is TRBV2, the J gene TRBJ2-7; 7 nucleotides line up with TRBD1. The CDR3 totals 16 residues. Germline V gene data show CDR1 as SNHLY and CDR2 as FYNNEI. The ends lost 5 bases at V and 3 bases at J; junction bases unmatched: 13. CDR3: CASSSNPGGAFYEQYF. The CDR3 nucleotides read TGTGCCAGCAGTTCTAATCCAGGGGGTGCATTCTACGAGCAGTACTTC.

The rearrangement joins TRBV7-8 to TRBJ2-6, with D possibly TRBD1 on 6 matching bases. The V gene lost 5 bases and the J gene lost 0 bases, with 20 bases spanning the gap. The CDR3 sequence is 19 residues long. CDR1 SGHVS and CDR2 FQNEAQ come from the germline V gene. CDR3 sequence (DNA): TGTGCCAGCAGCCCACACCGGACAGCCATCTACTCTGGGGCCAACGTCCTGACTTTC. Protein product: CASSPHRTAIYSGANVLTF.

This clone was observed a single time. The V and J genes are TRBV24-1 and TRBJ2-2; the D is unclear. The CDR3 is made up of 11 amino acids. Between the trimmed V and J ends, which lost 10 bases and 1 base, there was a span of 3 bases. CDR1 is KGHDR and CDR2 is SFDVKD in the germline V gene. For the CDR3, the DNA is TGTGCCACTCGGAACACCGGGGAGCTGTTTTTT. Its protein is CATRNTGELFF.

This clone was picked up many times. This specimen includes other DNA sequences encoding the same CDR3. The V gene is TRBV6-5, the J gene TRBJ1-1, with 8 bases that match TRBD1. Germline-derived CDR1 and CDR2 are MNHEY and SVGAGI. V lost 2 bases to trimming and J lost 1 base; unmatched junction nucleotides: 0. The CDR3 extends over 14 amino acids. This chain's CDR3 is CASSYQGANTEAFF. Written as DNA, the CDR3 is TGTGCCAGCAGTTACCAGGGGGCGAACACTGAAGCTTTCTTT.

The chain links TRBV4-1 to TRBJ2-4; 9 bases map to TRBD2. Losses at the gene ends were 0 bases for V and 7 bases for J; bases not matched to a gene: 10. In germline, CDR1 is MGHRA, CDR2 YSYEKL. CDR3 length: 17 residues. CDR3 sequence (DNA): TGCGCCAGCAGCCAAGATGTGCCGCGGGGGGGTTTTAACATTCAGTACTTC. Translation gives CASSQDVPRGGFNIQYF.

J is TRBJ2-7 and V is TRBV27; the match to TRBD2 covers 9 bases. After removal of 6 bases from V and 2 bases from J, the junction contained 11 bases not matched to a gene. The CDR3 is 16 amino acids. Germline lookup yields CDR1 MNHEY and CDR2 SMNVEV (reference sequence). This CDR3 is CASSLAGFGGTYEQYF. The DNA of the CDR3 is TGTGCCAGCAGCCTAGCGGGGTTTGGAGGGACCTACGAGCAGTACTTC.

The genes are TRBV7-9 and TRBJ1-1; D may be TRBD1 (6 bases). The length of the CDR3 is 14 residues. In germline, CDR1 is SEHNR, CDR2 FQNEAQ (reference sequence). V was shortened by 3 bases and J by 1 base, with 9 bases between the two germline ends. Here the CDR3 DNA reads TGTGCCAGCAGCTTTGACAGGTGGAACACTGAAGCTTTCTTT. Translated, it gives CASSFDRWNTEAFF.